This T cell receptor (beta chain) was sequenced in a study of regulatory T cells in long-lasting Graves disease. Background on the study: Over 5 years of antithyroid drugs with positive TSH receptor antibodies was taken to mean persistent Graves' disease. Study outcomes and limitations: Under persistent disease, TRBV28, TRBJ1-2 and TRBJ2-5 were used preferentially.

A word on this clonotype: Its specificity is unknown.

The time point is: persistent/refractory GD, antithyroid drugs over 5 years with positive TRAb. PBMCs provided the RNA from which the TCR library was made. CDR3 regions were amplified by Arm-PCR using iRepertoire HTBI primers to build TCR beta libraries. Authors' processing steps: The identification of 62 TRBV and roughly 14 TRBJ segments was made across samples. TCRdb analysed the multiplex PCR reads with MiXCR anew, one entry per CDR3 protein. The V and J calls come from TCRdb's annotation, not from the publication. The top ten clones hold around three fifths of a sample with about 290,000 distinct CDR3 sequences, roughly a fifth of them seen once. J lost 1 base, V lost 2 bases, and 2 bases had no gene match. Germline CDR1 reads SEHNR; CDR2 reads FQNEAQ (reference sequence). The CDR3 length is 16 residues.

The chain links TRBV7-9 to TRBJ2-5; 12 nucleotides align to TRBD2. The sequence came from a female donor with Graves disease. The input for sequencing was peripheral blood mononuclear cells (PBMCs), taken when the disease was refractory, from a patient treated with antithyroid drugs. DNA for the CDR3: TGTGCCAGCAGCTTACGGACTAGCGGGACCCAAGAGACCCAGTACTTC. Residues: CASSLRTSGTQETQYF.